This T cell receptor beta chain came from a study of blood T cell repertoires in COVID-19. The overall study: Whether acute or convalescent, the COVID-19 samples came from the United States, Italy and Spain. The cDNA or gDNA used as material had been derived from T cells, B-cell-depleted T cells, or PBMCs.

In the authors' methods: Amplifying reference gene primers gave estimates of nucleated cell counts. Produced via immunoSEQ multiplex PCR; TCRdb's table is partial and in-frame only. The DNA was the basis for D and trimming; V, J and clone size are from that table. The profile covers 150,000 to 200,000 clones, with around four fifths appearing a single time and approximately 21% taken by the ten largest. The CDR3 loop spans 13 amino acids. V dropped 6 bases and J dropped 3; count of bases not matched to a gene: 4. Germline assignment: CDR1 SGHTA and CDR2 FQGNSA. Sequencing used peripheral blood. This receptor was obtained from a woman older than 75 with acute or convalescent COVID-19. The chain uses TRBV7-2 and TRBJ1-2; TRBD1 agrees at 7 bases. This CDR3 reads CASRPDRDYGYTF. CDR3 DNA: TGTGCCAGCAGGCCCGACAGGGACTATGGCTACACCTTC.